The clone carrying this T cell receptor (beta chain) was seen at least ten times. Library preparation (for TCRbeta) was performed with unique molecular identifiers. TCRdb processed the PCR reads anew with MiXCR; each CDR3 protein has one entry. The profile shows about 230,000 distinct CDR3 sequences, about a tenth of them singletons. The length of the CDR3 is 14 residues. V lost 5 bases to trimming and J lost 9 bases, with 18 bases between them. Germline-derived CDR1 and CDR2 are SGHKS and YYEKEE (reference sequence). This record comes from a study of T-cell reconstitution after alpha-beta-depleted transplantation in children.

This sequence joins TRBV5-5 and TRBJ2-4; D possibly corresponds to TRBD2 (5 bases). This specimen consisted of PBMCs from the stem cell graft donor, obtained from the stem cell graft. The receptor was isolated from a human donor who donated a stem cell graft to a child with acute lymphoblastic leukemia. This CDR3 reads CASSSSADSSIQYF. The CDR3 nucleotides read TGTGCCAGCAGTTCTTCAGCGGACTCTTCCATTCAGTACTTC.